This T cell receptor beta chain was retrieved from a study of blood T cell repertoires in COVID-19. Study summary: PBMCs, B-cell-depleted T cells, or T cells provided the cDNA or gDNA that made up the material.

Authors' analysis steps: Reference gene primer amplification gave estimated nucleated cell counts. Some clones are missing from TCRdb's copy, which holds only in-frame ones; the method was immunoSEQ multiplex PCR. The V and J calls and clone size come from that table; D and trimming were worked out from the DNA. The table shows approximately 190,000 clones, with around nine tenths occurring only once. Per the germline V gene, CDR1 is SNHLY and CDR2 is FYNNEI. CDR3 length equals 13 residues. After removal of 5 bases from V and 5 bases from J, the junction contained 5 bases not matched to a gene. This clone occurred a few times.

This clonotype originated in a man aged 50 or older with acute or convalescent COVID-19. V and J are TRBV2 and TRBJ2-5; 7 bases line up with TRBD1. The sample was peripheral blood. The CDR3 loop reads CASSRQGWETQYF. The CDR3 DNA sequence: TGTGCCAGCAGTAGACAGGGTTGGGAGACCCAGTACTTC.